The rows below give T cell receptor beta chains drawn from one sample of a study of blood T cell repertoires in COVID-19. The repertoire was sequenced with immunoSEQ multiplex PCR; TCRdb's copy has only in-frame clones and lacks some. The table shows fewer than 200,000 clones, with around 87% occurring only once. The sequencing input was peripheral blood. These TCRs come from a woman aged 80 or over with COVID-19, enrolled during active disease. CDR3s leave out the opening cysteine and the closing phenylalanine or tryptophan. Fields, in order: V gene, D gene, CDR3 protein. D genes are given only for firm matches.

v_gene: TRBV12-3/TRBV12-4
d_gene: TRBD1
CDR3aa: ASSPGTAYGYT

v_gene: TRBV11-2
d_gene: TRBD2
CDR3aa: ASSQLAGWGTDTQY

v_gene: TRBV9
d_gene: TRBD1
CDR3aa: ASSVHLGGANTEAF

v_gene: TRBV18
d_gene: TRBD1
CDR3aa: ASSSRQGAATEAF

v_gene: TRBV6-5
d_gene: -
CDR3aa: ASSTHLQGRGYT

v_gene: TRBV6-6
d_gene: -
CDR3aa: ASSYSSAGSDTEAF

v_gene: TRBV7-2
d_gene: -
CDR3aa: ASSLDLGDSPLH

v_gene: TRBV6-2/TRBV6-3
d_gene: TRBD1
CDR3aa: ASSKRSGTGSDNSPLH

v_gene: TRBV28
d_gene: -
CDR3aa: ASSPGTLRNEKLF

v_gene: TRBV28
d_gene: -
CDR3aa: ASSPQGPVYGYT

v_gene: TRBV25-1
d_gene: -
CDR3aa: ASSELQVLEETQY

v_gene: TRBV11-2
d_gene: -
CDR3aa: ASSLGGRGPQH

v_gene: TRBV14
d_gene: -
CDR3aa: ASSQSGVEAF

v_gene: TRBV2
d_gene: TRBD1
CDR3aa: ASSDSGQPFMNTEAF

v_gene: TRBV6-5
d_gene: TRBD1
CDR3aa: ASSTGQGGTGELF

v_gene: TRBV3-1/TRBV3-2
d_gene: TRBD1
CDR3aa: ASSPSGGTEAF

v_gene: TRBV5-1
d_gene: TRBD2
CDR3aa: ASSLAKLRLAGDRGTQY

v_gene: TRBV4-3
d_gene: TRBD1
CDR3aa: ASSQATGGYQETQY

v_gene: TRBV10-2
d_gene: -
CDR3aa: ASSESGGVEKLF

v_gene: TRBV4-2
d_gene: TRBD1
CDR3aa: ASSRDRAETQY

v_gene: TRBV14
d_gene: -
CDR3aa: ASSQSGRSPLH

v_gene: TRBV18
d_gene: TRBD2
CDR3aa: ASSPGPAGGLGSYNEQF

v_gene: TRBV6-2/TRBV6-3
d_gene: -
CDR3aa: ASSYVFQKTEAF

v_gene: TRBV9
d_gene: TRBD2
CDR3aa: ASSAGLAGDSGELF

v_gene: TRBV7-6
d_gene: -
CDR3aa: ASRQTGSTDTQY

v_gene: TRBV3-1/TRBV3-2
d_gene: -
CDR3aa: ASSQGLGGVSDTQY

v_gene: TRBV7-3
d_gene: TRBD1
CDR3aa: ASSIQGGETQY

v_gene: TRBV28
d_gene: -
CDR3aa: ASSLQGYEQY

v_gene: TRBV6-1
d_gene: TRBD2
CDR3aa: ASSARMSGRGSYEQY

v_gene: TRBV7-3
d_gene: -
CDR3aa: ASSLTGHEQF

v_gene: TRBV9
d_gene: -
CDR3aa: ASSADSPNSGNTIY

v_gene: TRBV5-4
d_gene: TRBD1
CDR3aa: ASSLDRRGAAEAF

v_gene: TRBV6-5
d_gene: TRBD1
CDR3aa: ASSWDRGSPEEQY

v_gene: TRBV18
d_gene: -
CDR3aa: ASSPPGPTEAF

v_gene: TRBV10-3
d_gene: -
CDR3aa: AISESVEEKLF

v_gene: TRBV19
d_gene: TRBD1
CDR3aa: ASSLEGTGVPGELF

v_gene: TRBV7-3
d_gene: TRBD2
CDR3aa: ASSLVASGIYWEQF

v_gene: TRBV7-2
d_gene: TRBD2
CDR3aa: ASSFGLAGPSYEQY

v_gene: TRBV6-5
d_gene: -
CDR3aa: ASSYSKGVGGKLF

v_gene: TRBV11-1
d_gene: TRBD1
CDR3aa: ASSTLTGATDTQY

v_gene: TRBV27
d_gene: TRBD1
CDR3aa: ASKTGGVSPLH

v_gene: TRBV7-8
d_gene: -
CDR3aa: ASSLTIPNTIY

v_gene: TRBV28
d_gene: -
CDR3aa: ASHGEARVRGANVLT

v_gene: TRBV5-1
d_gene: -
CDR3aa: ASSLGPGQNSPLH

v_gene: TRBV5-1
d_gene: TRBD2
CDR3aa: ASSFGGSATYEQY

v_gene: TRBV9
d_gene: TRBD2
CDR3aa: ASSVAVLASDTQY

v_gene: TRBV11-1
d_gene: -
CDR3aa: ASSWDKHQPQH

v_gene: TRBV4-3
d_gene: TRBD2
CDR3aa: ASRMGGSGTGELF

v_gene: TRBV6-6
d_gene: -
CDR3aa: ASSPGFQPQH

v_gene: TRBV7-2
d_gene: -
CDR3aa: ASSLFWAGQTYNEQF

v_gene: TRBV10-3
d_gene: TRBD2
CDR3aa: AISESRGLAGTYEQY

v_gene: TRBV27
d_gene: TRBD2
CDR3aa: ASRPPAGGGGNEQF

v_gene: TRBV2
d_gene: -
CDR3aa: ASSGGGVANEKLF

v_gene: TRBV11-2
d_gene: TRBD1
CDR3aa: ASSLAGQRGYT